This TCR beta chain appears in the sequencing data of a study of cytomegalovirus exposure and HLA in healthy donors. V lost 3 bases to trimming and J lost 5 bases, with 13 bases between them. From germline, CDR1 is ENHRY and CDR2 SYGVKD. The length of the CDR3 is 14 residues. 60 Vbeta and 13 Jbeta primers were used in PCR. Profiled with immunoSEQ multiplex PCR; TCRdb holds only in-frame clones, not every one. The profile covers some 170,000 clones, with around 79% appearing a single time and approximately 6.3% taken by the ten largest. The sequencing input was PBMCs. The sequence was collected from a man aged 35 to 55 in good health and CMV-seropositive. The gene calls are TRBV10-3 and TRBJ2-5, with D perhaps matching TRBD2 (5 bases). The CDR3 here is CAISDSGSRETQYF. The CDR3 coding sequence is TGTGCCATCAGTGATTCGGGGTCGAGGGAGACCCAGTACTTC.